This passage covers 20 T cell receptor beta chains from one sample sequenced in a study of cytomegalovirus exposure and HLA in healthy donors. PCR amplification relied on 60 Vbeta primers (plus 13 Jbeta primers). Using immunoSEQ multiplex PCR, the repertoire was profiled, and TCRdb retains in-frame clones only, with some absent. This table holds around 150,000 clones, roughly 80% found once. The sequenced sample consisted of PBMCs. These receptors all come from a young man in good health and CMV-seropositive.

The rearrangement links TRBV29-1 to TRBJ1-2; 8 nucleotides match TRBD1. J gave up 2 bases and V 6 bases, and 2 bases lay outside the gene matches. The germline V gene encodes CDR1 SQVTM and CDR2 ANQGSEA. The length of the CDR3 is 12 residues. CDR3 sequence: CSVRTGNYGYTF. The CDR3 DNA follows: TGCAGCGTACGGACAGGGAACTATGGCTACACCTTC.

The chain employs TRBV5-6 and TRBJ2-3; a weak D match, TRBD2 (5 bases). Per germline, CDR1 SGHDT and CDR2 YYEEEE. Trimming removed 3 bases at V and 0 bases at J, with 14 bases between. The CDR3 is made up of 16 amino acids. The CDR3 spells CASSWGLGGSTDTQYF. CDR3 DNA: TGTGCCAGCAGCTGGGGTCTTGGAGGAAGCACAGATACGCAGTATTTT.

This clone occurred once. The chain uses TRBV19 and TRBJ1-2; tentatively, D is TRBD1 (6 bases). Trimming removed 9 bases at V and 4 bases at J, with 15 bases between. The CDR3 covers 13 residues. CDR1 is LNHDA and CDR2 is SQIVND in the germline V gene (reference sequence). The CDR3, as DNA: TGTGCCAGCCAGGGGTCCGCAATCTATGGCTACACCTTC. Translation: CASQGSAIYGYTF.

The J gene is TRBJ2-5, the V gene TRBV4-1, with D possibly matching TRBD1 (8 bases). Germline CDR1 is MGHRA and CDR2 is YSYEKL. V shed 0 bases and J shed 4 bases, with 15 bases lying between them. There are 16 residues in the CDR3. The CDR3 spells CASSQEGYRGGETQYF. For the CDR3, the DNA is TGCGCCAGCAGCCAAGAGGGATACAGGGGGGGAGAGACCCAGTACTTC.

This chain uses TRBV10-3 with TRBJ2-6, with TRBD2 matching over 8 bases. The germline CDR1 and CDR2 sequences are ENHRY and SYGVKD. The length of the CDR3 is 16 residues. Trimming at V came to 9 bases and at J to 1 base, leaving 8 bases not matched to a gene. CDR3 residues: CAISPGLGSGANVLTF. The CDR3 DNA reads as TGTGCCATTAGTCCGGGACTAGGGTCTGGGGCCAACGTCCTGACTTTC.

This clone was seen a handful of times. This chain connects TRBV9 to TRBJ1-3; 7 nucleotides agree with TRBD1. Germline CDR1 and CDR2: SGDLS and YYNGEE. V was pared by 3 bases and J by 0 bases, with 3 bases of the junction left unmatched. The CDR3 has 15 amino acids. The CDR3 spells CASSGQGLSGNTIYF. The CDR3 nucleotides read TGTGCCAGCAGCGGACAGGGTCTCTCTGGAAACACCATATATTTT.

The rearrangement links TRBV7-8 to TRBJ2-7, with D tentatively TRBD2 (6 bases). V shed 8 bases and J shed 3 bases, with 17 bases lying between them. Germline CDR1 SGHVS, CDR2 FQNEAQ. The CDR3 runs to 14 residues. In DNA form, the CDR3 reads TGTGCCAGCCGCATCTTGTCGGGAGACTACGAGCAGTACTTC. Translated: CASRILSGDYEQYF.

The rearrangement uses TRBV6-5 and TRBJ1-2; 9 bases fit TRBD1. Germline-derived CDR1 and CDR2 are MNHEY and SVGAGI. The junction had 9 bases not matched to a gene; V was cut back by 6 bases and J by 4 bases. CDR3 length: 15 amino acids. DNA of the CDR3: TGTGCCAGCAGCCGATTTTACAGGGGGCTCTATGGCTACACCTTC. It yields the protein CASSRFYRGLYGYTF.

V usage is TRBV9 and J usage is TRBJ2-3, with a tentative D call TRBD2 (7 bases). V was shortened by 2 bases and J by 3 bases, with 19 bases between the two germline ends. The length of the CDR3 is 17 residues. The germline gives CDR1 SGDLS, CDR2 YYNGEE. CDR3 loop: CASSVNAGADRTDTQYF. The CDR3 region has the DNA TGTGCCAGCAGCGTTAACGCGGGGGCGGATCGGACAGATACGCAGTATTTT.

The J gene is TRBJ2-5, the V gene TRBV29-1, with TRBD1 identical over 10 bases. Trimming removed 6 bases from V and 4 bases from J; junction bases left unmatched: 5. CDR3 size: 13 residues. The germline gives CDR1 SQVTM, CDR2 ANQGSEA. CDR3 coding DNA: TGCAGCGTCGGGACAGGGGTACCAGAGACCCAGTACTTC. Translated: CSVGTGVPETQYF.

V usage is TRBV5-1 and J usage is TRBJ2-5, with a tentative D call TRBD2 (5 bases). The end of the DNA aligns better with TRBJ2-7, so the J call may be wrong. CDR3 length equals 14 residues. CDR1 is SGHRS and CDR2 is YFSETQ in the germline V gene. The CDR3 protein is CASSPRTESYEQYF. As DNA, the CDR3 is TGCGCCAGCAGCCCTCGGACTGAGTCCTACGAGCAGTACTTC.

The chain has TRBV9 and TRBJ2-3; 7 positions match TRBD1. The J segment lost 2 bases and the V segment lost 2 bases, leaving 5 bases of the junction unmatched. Looked up from germline, CDR1 is SGDLS and CDR2 is YYNGEE. This CDR3 spans 15 amino acids. CDR3 in amino acids: CASSVTGQDTDTQYF. The CDR3 nucleotides read TGTGCCAGCAGCGTTACAGGACAGGACACAGATACGCAGTATTTT.

The J gene is TRBJ2-7, the V gene TRBV7-2, with TRBD2 matching over 8 bases. Per the germline V gene, CDR1 is SGHTA and CDR2 is FQGNSA. CDR3 length: 13 amino acids. With 5 bases clipped from V and 5 bases from J, the junction kept 5 bases outside the gene matches. The CDR3 loop reads CASSVGTSNEQYF. DNA of the CDR3: TGTGCCAGCAGCGTTGGGACTAGTAACGAGCAGTACTTC.

CDR3 residues: CASSVGDFSGGGYTF. DNA of the CDR3: TGTGCCAGCAGCGTAGGGGACTTTTCGGGAGGTGGCTACACCTTC. The chain joins TRBV9 to TRBJ1-2; possible D gene TRBD1, 5 bases. The ends were cut back, 0 bases at V and 7 bases at J, with 16 bases in the middle. The CDR3 consists of 15 residues. Germline-derived CDR1 and CDR2 are SGDLS and YYNGEE.

With regard to this clone: A read error is likely, as this CDR3 ends without the conserved phenylalanine or tryptophan. The V and J genes are TRBV2 and TRBJ1-6; D is ambiguous. The V end was cut by 7 bases, the J end by 6 bases, with 10 bases between. The germline V gene has CDR1 SNHLY and CDR2 FYNNEI. This CDR3 spans 13 amino acids. The CDR3 bases are TGTGCCAGCAACGCCGGGATTAATTCACCCCTCCACCTT. Protein sequence: CASNAGINSPLHL.

V usage is TRBV9 and J usage is TRBJ1-1; 9 bases map to TRBD1. This CDR3 has 13 residues. CDR1 SGDLS and CDR2 YYNGEE come from the germline V gene. The V and J ends lost 3 bases and 3 bases, in that order; junction bases with no gene match: 0. CDR3 DNA sequence: TGTGCCAGCAGCGGGACAGGGGACACTGAAGCTTTCTTT. Protein product: CASSGTGDTEAFF.

The J gene is TRBJ1-2, the V gene TRBV7-9; 7 bases are shared with TRBD1. Germline values: CDR1 SEHNR, CDR2 FQNEAQ (reference sequence). The CDR3 loop spans 13 amino acids. The trim removed 6 bases at V and 3 bases at J, leaving 4 bases unmatched. The CDR3 sequence: CASRPQGDYGYTF. DNA for the CDR3: TGTGCCAGCAGACCTCAGGGGGACTATGGCTACACCTTC.

V usage is TRBV7-2 and J usage is TRBJ1-4, with 7 bases that match TRBD1. The CDR3 extends over 15 amino acids. Germline V lookup: CDR1 SGHTA, CDR2 FQGNSA. V shed 5 bases, J shed 5 bases, and the junction held 8 bases outside the gene matches. CDR3 nucleotide sequence: TGTGCCAGCAGCCTCAATACAGGGGAGAATGAAAAACTGTTTTTT. Its translation: CASSLNTGENEKLFF. The whole variable domain, filled in from reference TRBV7-2 and TRBJ1-4, reads GAGVSQSPSNKVTEKGKDVELRCDPISGHTALYWYRQSLGQGLEFLIYFQGNSAPDKSGLPSDRFSAERTGGSVSTLTIQRTQQEDSAVYLCASSLNTGENEKLFFGSGTQLSVL.

The chain uses TRBV7-9 and TRBJ2-5; TRBD2 is a possible D gene (6 bases). The CDR3 totals 16 residues. Trimming took off 4 bases at V and 4 bases at J, with 19 bases between the two ends. Germline lookup yields CDR1 SEHNR and CDR2 FQNEAQ (reference sequence). The chain's CDR3 is CASSSAGPSEGETQYF. Here the CDR3 DNA reads TGTGCCAGCAGCTCCGCGGGACCCTCAGAAGGAGAGACCCAGTACTTC. Full variable domain (remainder filled in from reference TRBV7-9 and TRBJ2-5): DTGVSQNPRHKITKRGQNVTFRCDPISEHNRLYWYRQTLGQGPEFLTYFQNEAQLEKSRLLSDRFSAERPKGSFSTLEIQRTEQGDSAMYLCASSSAGPSEGETQYFGPGTRLLVL.

This clone was observed a few times. The V and J genes are TRBV6-5 and TRBJ2-3; D might be TRBD1 (6 bases). There are 15 residues in the CDR3. Germline CDR1 MNHEY, CDR2 SVGAGI. The V and J ends lost 6 bases and 0 bases respectively, with 13 bases between them. The CDR3 reads CASSRNRVSTDTQYF. The CDR3 DNA is TGTGCCAGCAGCAGAAACAGGGTTAGCACAGATACGCAGTATTTT.